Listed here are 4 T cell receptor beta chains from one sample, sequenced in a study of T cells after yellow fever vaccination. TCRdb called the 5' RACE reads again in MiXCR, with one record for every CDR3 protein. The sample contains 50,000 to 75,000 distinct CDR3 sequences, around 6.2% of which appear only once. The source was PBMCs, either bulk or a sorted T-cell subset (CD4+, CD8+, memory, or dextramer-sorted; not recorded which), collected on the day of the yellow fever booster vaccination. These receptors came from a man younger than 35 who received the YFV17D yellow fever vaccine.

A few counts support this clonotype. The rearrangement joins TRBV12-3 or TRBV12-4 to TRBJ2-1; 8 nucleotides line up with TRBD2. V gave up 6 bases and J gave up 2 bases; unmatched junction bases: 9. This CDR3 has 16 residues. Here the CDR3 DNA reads TGTGCCAGCAGCCCTAGCTACGGGGGGGCCTACAATGAGCAGTTCTTC. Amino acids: CASSPSYGGAYNEQFF.

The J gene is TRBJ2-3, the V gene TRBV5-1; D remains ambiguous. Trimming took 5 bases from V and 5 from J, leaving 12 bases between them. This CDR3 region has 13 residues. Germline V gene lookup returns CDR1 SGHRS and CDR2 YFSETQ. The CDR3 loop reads CASSPVVVDTQYF. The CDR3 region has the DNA TGCGCCAGCAGTCCTGTGGTGGTAGATACGCAGTATTTT.

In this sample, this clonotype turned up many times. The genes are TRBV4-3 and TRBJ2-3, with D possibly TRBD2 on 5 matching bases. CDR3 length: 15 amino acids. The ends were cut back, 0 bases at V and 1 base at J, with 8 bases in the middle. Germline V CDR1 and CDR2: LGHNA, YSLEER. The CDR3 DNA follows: TGCGCCAGCAGCCAAGACGGGGTACGCACAGATACGCAGTATTTT. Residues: CASSQDGVRTDTQYF.

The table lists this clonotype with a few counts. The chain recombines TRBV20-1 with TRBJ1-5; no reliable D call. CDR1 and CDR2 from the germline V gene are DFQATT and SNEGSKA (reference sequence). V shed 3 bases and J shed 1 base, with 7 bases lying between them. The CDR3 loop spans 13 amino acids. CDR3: CSASRMSNQPQHF. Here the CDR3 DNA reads TGCAGTGCTAGTAGGATGAGCAATCAGCCCCAGCATTTT.